This T cell receptor (beta chain) is from a study of graft-versus-host responses after intestinal transplantation. Worth noting for this clone: The antigen remains undetermined.

Repertoires were generated with immunoSEQ multiplex PCR, while TCRdb's copy carries only in-frame clones and drops some. The sample lists over 85,000 clones, about 95% occurring once. Germline CDR1 and CDR2: SNHLY and FYNNEI. V trimming: 6 bases; J trimming: 3 bases; junction bases outside the gene matches: 2. The CDR3 spans 12 residues. The TCR comes from a human donor who was the organ donor for an intestinal transplant. The sequenced sample was unstimulated CD4+ T cells sorted from spleen or lymph node cells, obtained before transplant. The chain recombines TRBV2 with TRBJ2-7; 7 bases fit TRBD1. CDR3 sequence: CASRWDSYEQYF. DNA for the CDR3: TGTGCCAGCAGGTGGGACAGCTACGAGCAGTACTTC.